This T cell receptor beta chain appears in the sequencing data of a study of T-cell memory formation after mild COVID-19. Constant-segment primers served in 5'RACE that generated TCR alpha and TCR beta cDNA libraries bearing sample barcodes and UMIs. MiXCR, run by TCRdb on the 5' RACE reads, gives a single entry per CDR3 protein. The repertoire has around 200,000 distinct CDR3 sequences, around 21% of them found once; the top ten carry about 23%. Findings and caveats of the study: In pre-infection memory, a portion of responding clones appeared, which suggested that cross-reactive memory joined. Later expanders leaned toward CD4+, whereas clones contracting from day 15 to 85 were balanced CD4/CD8. Chiefly within CM and EM were the contracting CD4+ clones; CD8+ ones were within EMRA.

In this sample, this clonotype turned up a few times. The antigen is unknown. CDR1 and CDR2 from the germline V gene are LNHDA and SQIVND (reference sequence). Trimming took 1 base from V and 5 from J, leaving 3 bases between them. The CDR3 covers 12 residues. The chain recombines TRBV19 with TRBJ1-5; D is ambiguous. This clonotype was obtained from an adult woman who had mild COVID-19 (a few samples of this study predate the infection). Cell type and time point are not known. Sequencing input: PBMCs or a T cell subset sorted from them (not recorded which). DNA of the CDR3: TGTGCCAGTAGTATAGGATATCAGCCCCAGCATTTT. Protein sequence: CASSIGYQPQHF.